The T cell receptor beta chain described here comes from a study of shared clonotypes between healthy human individuals (dated by TCRdb to about 2020). Broadly, across the study: The cohort included a few men and a couple of women between 18 and 49 years of age. For each donor, CD4 naive and CD4 memory were each run on three plates, CD8 naive on two plates, and CD8 memory on one plate. Blood TCR repertoires of about 5 healthy adults were deeply sequenced to estimate repertoire size and the extent of clonotype sharing between individuals. To increase sequencing depth and limit assay-specific biases, TCR repertoire library preparation and sequencing were carried out by different laboratories using diverse techniques. Between about 0.8 and 9 billion PBMCs per donor were obtained by leukapheresis. General study outcomes and caveats: Even with the large sequencing depth, rarefaction of the sorted-subset datasets indicated that sequencing was incomplete. Naive subsets generally had larger estimated clonotype richness than memory subsets did. Because the study included a small number of donors, the genetic and exposure-history diversity represented was limited. Clonotypes shared by all four sorted-subset donors showed higher generation probabilities than non-shared clonotypes. Sharing across several donors was observed for around 5% of naive CD4, around 3.5% of naive CD8, 2.3% of memory CD4, and around 0.4% of memory CD8 clonotypes. Sampling was restricted to blood, and TCR repertoires in tissue are likely to differ from TCR repertoires in blood. Pairwise subsampling led to the expectation that sequencing depth would affect the degree of clonotype sharing among donors.

On this clone: Its antigen remains unidentified. No clone much larger than this one lies a single base away; base qualities are absent.

The V end loses 3 bases and the J end loses 2 bases, and a stretch of 13 bases separates them. The CDR3 sequence holds 15 residues, the cysteine and phenylalanine included. The read is trimmed to its CDR3 DNA, 45 bases read in frame from base 1. The germline V gene (reference sequence) provides CDR1 SEHNR and CDR2 FQNEAQ. CD8 naive samples consisted of CD45RO-negative cells that were positively selected for CCR7, yielding a CD45RA+CCR7+ population without TemRA cells. The donors were healthy, HIV-negative adults who had no recently reported acute infections or vaccinations. Every donor was a Caucasian adult residing in Nashville, Tennessee, USA. Blood was collected by leukapheresis, and PBMCs were isolated by Ficoll-Histopaque density gradient centrifugation and then cryopreserved in liquid nitrogen vapor phase. Purity and quantity of every magnetically sorted T cell population were checked by analytical flow cytometry. Genomic DNA was isolated from each sorted fraction and quantified by UV absorbance on a Nanodrop 2000c.

TCR CDR3 regions were amplified from genomic DNA by multiplex PCR using the deep immunoSEQ assay. Extracted genomic DNA from each cell subset was distributed evenly across all wells of several immunoSEQ 96-well plates, and each plate was treated as a replicate. Each replicate PCR for sorted subsets received about 210 ng genomic DNA, equal to tens of thousands of T cell genomes. Purified libraries were quantified with a Qubit 3.0 fluorometer, sized on a Bioanalyzer 2100, and re-quantified with the KAPA Library Quantification kit. Every immunoSEQ 96-well plate was sequenced on a dedicated single-read 150-cycle Illumina NextSeq 550 flow cell. The study's processing was this. Because only junctional sequences without quality scores were contained in the immunoSEQ output, filtering matching that applied to full-length reads could not be performed. To assign V/J genes and CDR3, sequences were annotated against IMGT germline references using PyIR, a Python wrapper for IgBLAST v1.9. Reads were filtered out if the reads had weak V/J assignments (E-value above 1e-6), no CDR3, stop codons, out-of-frame junctions, or ambiguous translated residues. A V3J clonotype was defined by an identical inferred V gene, J gene, and CDR3 amino acid sequence. Percentage overlap between repertoires was calculated by dividing the number of shared unique clonotypes by the size of the smaller repertoire. RTK rarefaction, the Chao1 estimator, and Recon v2.1 estimates of unobserved clonotypes were used to assess repertoire richness. For all TCRbeta clonotypes obtained by the gDNA method from several donors, generation probabilities were computed with OLGA. TCRdb retrieved this table from immuneACCESS and kept in-frame rearrangements only. Not all clones are present; in checked studies, unresolved V genes account for under half, and no reason is known for the remainder. The V and J calls and clone size were taken over from that table, and D and trimming were inferred from the DNA. This sample gives roughly 600,000 clones in total; 95% to 98% of them show up just once. More than 0.3% of the sample rests with the top ten.

This TCR came from a man under 40 in good health. Sequencing was carried out using naive CD8+ T cells sorted from blood. Interpreted using the paper, the cell subset or site label stands for: CD45RA+CCR7+. This chain is built from TRBV7-9 and TRBJ1-2; a confident D gene designation cannot be given. The nucleotide sequence is given as TGTGCCAGCAGCTTTTCTTGGCAGGCCAACTATGGCTACACCTTC. This translates into CASSFSWQANYGYTF.